This entry concerns a single T cell receptor (beta chain). The antigen remains unidentified. These data are taken from a study of cytomegalovirus exposure and HLA in healthy donors. Looking at the study overall: Among several hundred genotyped donors, around 81% fell in the Caucasian-associated ancestry cluster.

Per germline, CDR1 SGHNT and CDR2 YYREEE (reference sequence). The CDR3 extends over 13 amino acids. Trimming at V came to 6 bases and at J to 8 bases, leaving 7 bases not matched to a gene. PCR primers comprised 60 Vbeta and 13 Jbeta primers. Using immunoSEQ multiplex PCR, the repertoire was profiled, and TCRdb retains in-frame clones only, with some absent. This sample yields about 180,000 clones, of which around 74% are seen a single time; 2.9% belongs to the top ten. Study conclusions and caveats: TCR beta chain V- and J-gene trimming was linked, in a later analysis, to a missense variant in DCLRE1C. CMV serostatus stood as the only immune exposure information on hand. The Asian-associated ancestry cluster reportedly had fewer N-insertions than the approximately 700-donor mean in a later analysis.

This receptor was obtained from a male donor in good health and CMV-seronegative. The material sequenced was PBMCs. The rearrangement links TRBV5-4 to TRBJ1-2, with 10 bases fitting TRBD1. CDR3 sequence: CASKGTGEEGYTF. The CDR3 nucleotides are TGTGCCAGCAAAGGGACAGGGGAGGAAGGCTACACCTTC.